This T cell receptor beta chain comes out of a study of response to subunit inactivated influenza vaccine. Turning to this clonotype: Its antigen is currently unknown.

Germline V lookup: CDR1 SGHAT, CDR2 FQNNGV. Trimming shortened V by 5 bases and J by 1 base, and 16 bases separated the two germline ends. The CDR3 loop spans 16 amino acids. Study-level findings and limits: After each seasonal influenza vaccination, few new T cells are recruited, the authors suggested.

MiXCR, applied by TCRdb to the RT-PCR reads, yields one record per CDR3 protein. The data contain 650,000 to 850,000 distinct CDR3 sequences, 14% of them seen just once; the ten biggest clones take up less than 9%. The input for sequencing was PBMCs from blood, taken 14 to 15 days before vaccination. This TCR was recovered from a man aged 50 or older who received an inactivated influenza vaccine. The V call is TRBV11-2, the J call TRBJ2-3, with a possible D match to TRBD1 (5 bases). The CDR3 here is CASSPRGRGGTDTQYF. Written as DNA, the CDR3 is TGTGCCAGCAGCCCTCGAGGTAGGGGCGGCACAGATACGCAGTATTTT. Together with reference TRBV11-2 and TRBJ2-3, the CDR3 gives the full variable domain: EAGVAQSPRYKIIEKRQSVAFWCNPISGHATLYWYQQILGQGPKLLIQFQNNGVVDDSQLPKDRFSAERLKGVDSTLKIQPAKLEDSAVYLCASSPRGRGGTDTQYFGPGTRLTVL.